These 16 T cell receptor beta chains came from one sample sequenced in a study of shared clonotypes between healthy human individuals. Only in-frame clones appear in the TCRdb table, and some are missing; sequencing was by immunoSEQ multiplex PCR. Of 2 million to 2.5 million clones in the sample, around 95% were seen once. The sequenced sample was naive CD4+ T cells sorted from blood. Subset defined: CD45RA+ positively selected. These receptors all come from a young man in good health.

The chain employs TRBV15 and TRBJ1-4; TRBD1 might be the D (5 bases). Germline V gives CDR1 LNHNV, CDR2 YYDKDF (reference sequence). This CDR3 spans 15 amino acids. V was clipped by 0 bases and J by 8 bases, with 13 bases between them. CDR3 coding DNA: TGTGCCACCAGCAGAGATCAGGGTGGCGGGGAAAAACTGTTTTTT. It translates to CATSRDQGGGEKLFF.

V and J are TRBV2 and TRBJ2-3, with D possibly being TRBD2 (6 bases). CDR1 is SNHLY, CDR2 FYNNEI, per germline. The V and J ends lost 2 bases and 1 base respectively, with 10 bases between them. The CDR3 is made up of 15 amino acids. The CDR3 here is CASSELGGGTDTQYF. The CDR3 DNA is TGTGCCAGCAGTGAACTAGGAGGGGGCACAGATACGCAGTATTTT.

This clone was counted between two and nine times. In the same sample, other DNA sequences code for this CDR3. Here the CDR3 reads CASSLGTTDTQYF. In nucleotides, the CDR3 is TGCGCCAGCAGCTTGGGGACCACAGATACGCAGTATTTT. The chain couples TRBV5-1 to TRBJ2-3; no reliable D call. Deletions cut 0 bases from V and 2 bases from J, with 4 bases between. The CDR3 has 13 residues. The V gene's germline CDR1 is SGHRS and CDR2 YFSETQ.

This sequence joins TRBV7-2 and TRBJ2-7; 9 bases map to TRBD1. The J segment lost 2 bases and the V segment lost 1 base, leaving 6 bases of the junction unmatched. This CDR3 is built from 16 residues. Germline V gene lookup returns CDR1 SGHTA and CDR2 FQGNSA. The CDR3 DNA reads TGTGCCAGCAGCTTAGTTCCGGGACAGGGCACCTACGAGCAGTACTTC. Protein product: CASSLVPGQGTYEQYF.

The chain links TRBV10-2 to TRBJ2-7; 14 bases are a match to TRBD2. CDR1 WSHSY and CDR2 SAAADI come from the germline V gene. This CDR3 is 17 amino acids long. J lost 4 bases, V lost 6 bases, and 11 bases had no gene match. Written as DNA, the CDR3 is TGCGCCAGCAGGAAGACTAGCGGGGGGGCTAAGGAGTACGAGCAGTACTTC. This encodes CASRKTSGGAKEYEQYF.

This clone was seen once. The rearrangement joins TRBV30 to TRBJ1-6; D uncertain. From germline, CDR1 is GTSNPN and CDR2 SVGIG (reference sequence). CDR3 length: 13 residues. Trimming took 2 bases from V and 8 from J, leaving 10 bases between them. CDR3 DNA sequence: TGTGCCTGGAGTAACCGGGAGTATTCACCCCTCCACTTT. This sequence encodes CAWSNREYSPLHF.

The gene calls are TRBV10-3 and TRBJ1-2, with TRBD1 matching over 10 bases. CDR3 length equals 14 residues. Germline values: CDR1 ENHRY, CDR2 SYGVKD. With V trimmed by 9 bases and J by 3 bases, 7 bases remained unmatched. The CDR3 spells CAIRSGTGDYGYTF. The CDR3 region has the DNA TGTGCCATTCGTTCGGGGACAGGGGACTATGGCTACACCTTC.

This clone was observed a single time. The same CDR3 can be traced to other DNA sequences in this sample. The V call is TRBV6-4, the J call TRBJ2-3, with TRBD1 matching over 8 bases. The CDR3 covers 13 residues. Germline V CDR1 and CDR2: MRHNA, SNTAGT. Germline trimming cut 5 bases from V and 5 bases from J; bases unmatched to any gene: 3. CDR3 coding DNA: TGTGCCAGCAGTCCCGACAGGGGAGATACGCAGTATTTT. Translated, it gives CASSPDRGDTQYF.

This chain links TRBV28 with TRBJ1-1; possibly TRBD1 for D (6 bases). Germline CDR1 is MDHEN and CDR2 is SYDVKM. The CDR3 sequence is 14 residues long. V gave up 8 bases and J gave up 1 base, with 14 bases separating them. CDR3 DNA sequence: TGTGCCAGCGGGGGCGGTTCAGGGAACACTGAAGCTTTCTTT. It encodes CASGGGSGNTEAFF.

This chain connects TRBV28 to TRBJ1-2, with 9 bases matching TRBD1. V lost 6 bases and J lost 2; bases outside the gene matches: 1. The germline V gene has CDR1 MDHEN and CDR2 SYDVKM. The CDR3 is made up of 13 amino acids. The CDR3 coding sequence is TGTGCCAGCAGGGGGACAGGGAACTATGGCTACACCTTC. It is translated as CASRGTGNYGYTF.

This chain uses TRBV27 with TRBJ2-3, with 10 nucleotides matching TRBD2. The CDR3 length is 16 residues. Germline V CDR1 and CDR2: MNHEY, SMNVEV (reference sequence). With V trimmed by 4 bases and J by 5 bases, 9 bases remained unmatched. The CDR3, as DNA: TGTGCCAGCAGTTACCCGCCTAGCGGGGGAGGAGATACGCAGTATTTT. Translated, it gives CASSYPPSGGGDTQYF.

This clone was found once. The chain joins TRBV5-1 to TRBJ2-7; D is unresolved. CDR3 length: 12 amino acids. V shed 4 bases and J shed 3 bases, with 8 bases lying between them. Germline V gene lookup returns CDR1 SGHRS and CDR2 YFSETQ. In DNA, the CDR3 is TGCGCCAGCAGCCAGGATTTCTACGAGCAGTACTTC. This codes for CASSQDFYEQYF.

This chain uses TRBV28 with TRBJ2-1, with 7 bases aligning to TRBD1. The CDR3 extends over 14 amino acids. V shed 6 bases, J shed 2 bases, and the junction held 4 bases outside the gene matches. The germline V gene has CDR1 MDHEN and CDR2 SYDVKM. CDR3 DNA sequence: TGTGCCAGCAGGGAAGGGGGCCCCTACAATGAGCAGTTCTTC. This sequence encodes CASREGGPYNEQFF.

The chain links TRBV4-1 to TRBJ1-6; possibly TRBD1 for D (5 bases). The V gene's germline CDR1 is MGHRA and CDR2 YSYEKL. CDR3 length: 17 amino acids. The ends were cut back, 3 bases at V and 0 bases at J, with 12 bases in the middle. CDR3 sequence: CASSQAGLHSYNSPLHF. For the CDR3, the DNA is TGCGCCAGCAGCCAGGCAGGGCTTCACTCCTATAATTCACCCCTCCACTTT.

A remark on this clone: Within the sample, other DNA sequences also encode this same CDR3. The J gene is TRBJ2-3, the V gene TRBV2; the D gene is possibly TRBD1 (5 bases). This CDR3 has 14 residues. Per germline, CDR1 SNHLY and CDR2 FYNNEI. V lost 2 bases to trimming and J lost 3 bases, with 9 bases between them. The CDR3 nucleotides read TGTGCCAGCAGTGAACAGGGATCTACAGATACGCAGTATTTT. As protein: CASSEQGSTDTQYF.

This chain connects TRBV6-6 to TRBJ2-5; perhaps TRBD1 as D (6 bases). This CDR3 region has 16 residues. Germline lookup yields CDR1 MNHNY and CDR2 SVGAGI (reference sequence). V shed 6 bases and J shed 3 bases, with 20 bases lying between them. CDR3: CASSHRSSGAEETQYF. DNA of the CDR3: TGTGCCAGCAGCCATCGATCTTCAGGGGCCGAAGAGACCCAGTACTTC.